The following is a T cell receptor beta chain sequence with its context. Its antigen is undetermined. Individual cDNA molecules carried attached unique molecular identifiers. Via MiXCR, TCRdb re-called the 5' RACE reads, giving one row per CDR3 protein. The sample gives approximately 43,000 distinct CDR3 sequences, about 7% of which show up once; more than 4.5% is in the top ten. The J segment lost 2 bases and the V segment lost 1 base, leaving 3 bases of the junction unmatched. Germline lookup yields CDR1 SGHAT and CDR2 FQNNGV. The CDR3 has 16 residues. The source of the sample is a study of early T cells in non-severe SARS-CoV-2 infection. Across the whole study: Chains stayed unpaired after sequencing of bulk RNA from unsorted whole blood. Findings and caveats of the study: VDJdb-based annotation leaned toward anti-spike CD8 responses and missed private and CD4 specificities.

The source material was whole blood. The V and J genes are TRBV11-2 and TRBJ1-3; 9 nucleotides align to TRBD1. This TCR came from an adult who was a healthcare worker with PCR-confirmed SARS-CoV-2 infection or an uninfected control (not recorded which). CDR3 amino acids: CASSLVGDRAGNTIYF. DNA of the CDR3: TGTGCCAGCAGCTTAGTGGGGGACAGGGCTGGAAACACCATATATTTT.